The 7 T cell receptor beta chains reported below all come from one sample, sequenced in a study of blood T cell repertoires in COVID-19 (dated by TCRdb to 2020 to 2022). The library was generated by the immunoSEQ multiplex PCR assay. This immuneACCESS table, as held by TCRdb, lists in-frame sequences with V and J called but not all clones. Of the missing ones, under half trace to an unresolved V gene in checked studies; the others have no known cause. The sample includes under 450,000 clones, with about 91% observed a single time. The top ten constitute 10% to 15% of the sample. Sequencing was carried out using peripheral blood. These receptor sequences come from a woman between 45 and 65 years old with COVID-19, enrolled during active disease.

This chain connects TRBV6-1 to TRBJ1-1; 8 positions match TRBD1. The V gene's germline CDR1 is MNHNS and CDR2 SASEGT. V shed 1 base, J shed 10 bases, and the junction held 11 bases outside the gene matches. The CDR3 consists of 15 residues. CDR3 in amino acids: CASSEGQGATIGAFF. The DNA for the CDR3 is TGTGCCAGCAGTGAAGGTCAGGGGGCGACGATAGGAGCTTTCTTT.

The gene calls are TRBV3-1 (or the pseudogene TRBV3-2) and TRBJ2-5, with D possibly matching TRBD1 (6 bases). The CDR3 has 18 residues. Per germline, CDR1 LGHDT and CDR2 YNNKEL (reference sequence). Trimming cost V 1 base and J 3 bases, with 21 bases left between them. In nucleotides, the CDR3 is TGTGCCAGCAGCCAAGCCTCCCTTCGGTGGGGGACAAAAGAGACCCAGTACTTC. Residues: CASSQASLRWGTKETQYF.

This clone was recorded once. The chain has TRBV18 and TRBJ1-4; TRBD1 matches at 7 bases. The germline V gene has CDR1 KGHSH and CDR2 LQKENI. The trim removed 3 bases at V and 4 bases at J, leaving 2 bases unmatched. This CDR3 comprises 14 residues. The CDR3 nucleotides are TGTGCCAGCTCACCGAACAGGGGTAATGAAAAACTGTTTTTT. Translating gives CASSPNRGNEKLFF.

V usage is TRBV25-1 and J usage is TRBJ1-2; TRBD1 aligns across 7 bases. The CDR3 is made up of 15 amino acids. With 4 bases clipped from V and 4 bases from J, the junction kept 9 bases outside the gene matches. Germline assignment: CDR1 MGHDK and CDR2 SYGVNS. CDR3 sequence (DNA): TGTGCCAGCAGTGGACAGGGCATTATCGGCTATGGCTACACCTTC. Translated, it gives CASSGQGIIGYGYTF.

The chain employs TRBV5-4 and TRBJ1-1; TRBD1 matches 8 bases. This CDR3 spans 17 amino acids. Germline assignment: CDR1 SGHNT and CDR2 YYREEE (reference sequence). V was clipped by 0 bases and J by 4 bases; unmatched bases: 11. The CDR3 loop reads CASSLGSLTGARTEAFF. The CDR3 DNA reads as TGTGCCAGCAGCTTGGGGTCTCTGACAGGGGCCCGCACTGAAGCTTTCTTT. Based on the CDR3 plus reference TRBV5-4 and TRBJ1-1, the full variable domain is ETGVTQSPTHLIKTRGQQVTLRCSSQSGHNTVSWYQQALGQGPQFIFQYYREEENGRGNFPPRFSGLQFPNYSSELNVNALELDDSALYLCASSLGSLTGARTEAFFGQGTRLTVV.

The chain uses TRBV3-1 (or the pseudogene TRBV3-2) and TRBJ2-3, with a possible D match to TRBD2 (6 bases). Trimming cost V 4 bases and J 6 bases, with 11 bases left between them. Germline-derived CDR1 and CDR2 are LGHDT and YNNKEL (reference sequence). The CDR3 runs 13 residues. This chain's CDR3 is CASSPGLQDTQYF. For the CDR3, the DNA is TGTGCCAGCAGCCCTGGACTACAGGATACGCAGTATTTT.

The chain couples TRBV27 to TRBJ2-2, with 11 positions matching TRBD2. Trimming took 3 bases from V and 1 from J; bases not matched to a gene: 7. Germline-derived CDR1 and CDR2 are MNHEY and SMNVEV (reference sequence). The CDR3 is 18 residues long. This CDR3 reads CASSLVAGGLKNTGELFF. The CDR3 DNA reads TGTGCCAGCAGTTTGGTAGCGGGGGGGCTTAAGAACACCGGGGAGCTGTTTTTT.